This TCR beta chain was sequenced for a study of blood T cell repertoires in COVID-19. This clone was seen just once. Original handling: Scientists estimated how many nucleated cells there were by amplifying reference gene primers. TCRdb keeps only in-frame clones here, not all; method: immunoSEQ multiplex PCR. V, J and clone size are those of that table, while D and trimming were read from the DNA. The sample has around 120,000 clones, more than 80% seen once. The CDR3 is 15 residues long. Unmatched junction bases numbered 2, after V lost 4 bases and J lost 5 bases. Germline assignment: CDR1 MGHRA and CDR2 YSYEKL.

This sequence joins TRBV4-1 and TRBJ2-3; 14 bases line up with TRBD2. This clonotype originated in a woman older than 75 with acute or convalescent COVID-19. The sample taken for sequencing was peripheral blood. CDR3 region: CASSRTSGGLDTQYF. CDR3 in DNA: TGCGCCAGCAGCCGGACTAGCGGGGGGTTAGATACGCAGTATTTT.